Reported below is one T cell receptor (beta chain). Its matching antigen is unknown. The observed sequence ends 3 residues before the CDR3 terminus, with the missing tail filled in from the germline J gene. Recipients received nonmyeloablative bone marrow transplants from related graft donors, with transient mixed chimerism. The record originates from a study of Tregs in tolerant kidney transplant recipients. Study-wide findings and caveats: Expanding Tregs on activated donor B cells appeared to best identify donor-specific TCRbeta clones. Biological reproducibility was not directly addressed, but technical replication error appeared minimal.

V was cut by 2 bases and J by 2 bases, with 8 bases left in between. The CDR3 is 14 amino acids. Germline CDR1 reads SGHRS; CDR2 reads YFSETQ. Here immunoSEQ multiplex PCR was the method, and the copy in TCRdb shows in-frame clones only, minus some. The specimen's table records about 31,000 clones. The sequence came from a human patient who received a combined kidney and bone marrow transplant. The graft donor may have given rise to some T cells. Sequences were derived from CD4+ T cells from blood (PBMCs), sampled 24 months after the transplant. The chain joins TRBV5-1 to TRBJ1-3; D possibly corresponds to TRBD1 (5 bases). The CDR3 reads CASSFGGTGNTIYF. The CDR3 DNA, read in part, is TGCGCCAGCAGCTTCGGGGGGACTGGAAACACC.